Shown below are 32 T cell receptor beta chains from a single sample sequenced in a study of shared clonotypes between healthy human individuals. Terminally differentiated effector memory CD45RA+ cells were excluded from the naive CD8 cells, which were CD45RO-negative and positively selected for CCR7. Assay used: immunoSEQ multiplex PCR; TCRdb lists only in-frame clones, some missing. The sample gives about 590,000 clones, nearly 97% of which show up once; 0.11% is in the top ten. What was sequenced was naive CD8+ T cells sorted from blood. The receptors stem from a woman in her 30s in good health.

The chain employs TRBV5-8 and TRBJ2-1; 13 bases are a match to TRBD2. The CDR3 runs 15 residues. Germline assignment: CDR1 SGHTS and CDR2 YDEGEE. V was clipped by 4 bases and J by 7 bases; unmatched bases: 5. The CDR3 is CASSLWTSGRNEQFF. As DNA, the CDR3 is TGTGCCAGCAGCCTCTGGACTAGCGGGAGAAATGAGCAGTTCTTC.

The V and J genes are TRBV29-1 and TRBJ2-7; 9 bases line up with TRBD1. CDR1 and CDR2 (germline): SQVTM, ANQGSEA. The CDR3 is 14 amino acids. The trim removed 1 base at V and 5 bases at J, leaving 6 bases unmatched. CDR3 in amino acids: CSVEVVGTGHEQYF. The CDR3 DNA reads as TGCAGCGTTGAAGTGGTCGGGACAGGGCACGAGCAGTACTTC.

The V gene is TRBV9, the J gene TRBJ2-5, with unresolved D. V was cut by 3 bases and J by 5 bases, with 11 bases left in between. Germline CDR1 is SGDLS and CDR2 is YYNGEE. The CDR3 loop spans 13 amino acids. The CDR3 nucleotides are TGTGCCAGCAGCGCCCCCTTATCCGAGACCCAGTACTTC. Its protein product is CASSAPLSETQYF.

The gene calls are TRBV28 and TRBJ2-1; the D gene is possibly TRBD1 (11 bases). CDR3 size: 19 residues. CDR1 is MDHEN and CDR2 is SYDVKM in the germline V gene. Trimming took 5 bases from V and 9 from J, leaving 32 bases between them. The CDR3 region has the DNA TGTGCCAGCAGTCCTACCGGGACAGGGGGGACTAGCGTGCTTAGTGAGCAGTTCTTC. It yields the protein CASSPTGTGGTSVLSEQFF.

V usage is TRBV19 and J usage is TRBJ2-2; no clear D. Germline-derived CDR1 and CDR2 are LNHDA and SQIVND (reference sequence). CDR3 length equals 15 residues. The germline V and J ends were trimmed by 6 bases and 0 bases, with 11 bases remaining between them. The CDR3 sequence: CASRGGTTNTGELFF. The CDR3 DNA reads as TGTGCCAGTAGGGGTGGCACCACGAACACCGGGGAGCTGTTTTTT. Full variable domain (missing parts from reference TRBV19 and TRBJ2-2): DGGITQSPKYLFRKEGQNVTLSCEQNLNHDAMYWYRQDPGQGLRLIYYSQIVNDFQKGDIAEGYSVSREKKESFPLTVTSAQKNPTAFYLCASRGGTTNTGELFFGEGSRLTVL.

This clone was counted a few times. The chain couples TRBV6-5 to TRBJ2-1, with 10 bases lining up with TRBD1. The CDR3 loop spans 15 amino acids. The trim removed 6 bases at V and 10 bases at J, leaving 12 bases unmatched. Germline lookup yields CDR1 MNHEY and CDR2 SVGAGI. In DNA, the CDR3 is TGTGCCAGCAGCCCCCCGGGACAGGGGACACTAGAGCAGTTCTTC. Amino acids: CASSPPGQGTLEQFF.

The chain recombines TRBV15 with TRBJ2-1; D is possibly TRBD2 (6 bases). The CDR3 has 18 residues. Trimming pared 0 bases from V and 0 bases from J, leaving 15 bases between. Germline loops: CDR1 LNHNV, CDR2 YYDKDF (reference sequence). CDR3 sequence reads: CATSRDLLGLSSYNEQFF. The CDR3 DNA is TGTGCCACCAGCAGAGATTTGTTGGGACTCAGCTCCTACAATGAGCAGTTCTTC.

The V gene is TRBV29-1, the J gene TRBJ2-1; no firm D call. The CDR3 totals 13 residues. Trimming removed 0 bases at V and 9 bases at J, with 12 bases between. Germline values: CDR1 SQVTM, CDR2 ANQGSEA. CDR3 region: CSVEDPLMGEQFF. The CDR3 DNA reads as TGCAGCGTTGAAGACCCCCTGATGGGTGAGCAGTTCTTC.

V and J are TRBV4-2 and TRBJ2-3; 7 positions match TRBD2. Germline CDR1 and CDR2: LGHNA and YNFKEQ. Germline trimming cut 2 bases from V and 0 bases from J; bases unmatched to any gene: 5. The CDR3 covers 16 residues. This chain's CDR3 is CASSQYSGPSTDTQYF. CDR3 DNA: TGTGCCAGCAGCCAATATAGCGGGCCTAGCACAGATACGCAGTATTTT.

Concerning this clone: Other DNA sequences in the same sample also yield this CDR3. This chain links TRBV5-6 with TRBJ2-7; D remains unclear. The V and J ends lost 0 bases and 5 bases respectively, with 3 bases between them. The CDR3 is made up of 11 amino acids. Germline V gene data show CDR1 as SGHDT and CDR2 as YYEEEE. CDR3 residues: CASSLADEQYF. In DNA, the CDR3 is TGTGCCAGCAGCTTGGCGGACGAGCAGTACTTC.

The chain couples TRBV7-8 to TRBJ2-7; D not resolved. V lost 5 bases and J lost 12, with 26 bases in between. The CDR3 totals 15 residues. Germline V gene lookup returns CDR1 SGHVS and CDR2 FQNEAQ. CDR3 loop: CASSEQTLELQSPYF. The CDR3 bases are TGTGCCAGCAGCGAACAGACGCTAGAGCTTCAGTCGCCGTACTTC.

The J gene is TRBJ2-1, the V gene TRBV7-9; D may be TRBD2 (6 bases). The CDR3 consists of 13 residues. V gave up 6 bases and J gave up 6 bases, with 12 bases separating them. The V gene's germline CDR1 is SEHNR and CDR2 FQNEAQ (reference sequence). CDR3: CASRLPSANEQFF. In DNA form, the CDR3 reads TGTGCCAGCAGACTTCCTAGCGCCAATGAGCAGTTCTTC.

This sequence joins TRBV29-1 and TRBJ1-2, with D possibly matching TRBD1 (5 bases). This CDR3 has 13 amino acids. Trimming pared 3 bases from V and 0 bases from J, leaving 8 bases between. The V gene's germline CDR1 is SQVTM and CDR2 ANQGSEA. The CDR3 region has the DNA TGCAGCGTTGAGGGGCCCCCTAACTATGGCTACACCTTC. This gives the protein CSVEGPPNYGYTF.

This chain joins TRBV28 and TRBJ2-1; no firm D call. The CDR3 is made up of 14 amino acids. Per germline, CDR1 MDHEN and CDR2 SYDVKM. V lost 3 bases and J 0 bases, leaving 6 bases between the germline ends. CDR3 sequence reads: CASSFLSSYNEQFF. The DNA for the CDR3 is TGTGCCAGCAGTTTTTTAAGCTCCTACAATGAGCAGTTCTTC. The full variable domain, its missing parts supplied by reference TRBV28 and TRBJ2-1, is DVKVTQSSRYLVKRTGEKVFLECVQDMDHENMFWYRQDPGLGLRLIYFSYDVKMKEKGDIPEGYSVSREKKERFSLILESASTNQTSMYLCASSFLSSYNEQFFGPGTRLTVL.

The chain has TRBV27 and TRBJ2-1; the match to TRBD1 covers 10 bases. The V gene's germline CDR1 is MNHEY and CDR2 SMNVEV (reference sequence). With 6 bases clipped from V and 2 bases from J, the junction kept 1 base outside the gene matches. CDR3 length equals 14 residues. CDR3 region: CASRGTGAYNEQFF. CDR3 coding DNA: TGTGCCAGCAGAGGGACAGGGGCCTACAATGAGCAGTTCTTC.

In DNA, the CDR3 is TGCGCCAGCAGTGATAATAGCGGGAGCTGGGAGCTGTTTTTT. The encoded protein is CASSDNSGSWELFF. This chain connects TRBV10-2 to TRBJ2-2; TRBD2 matches at 9 bases. With V trimmed by 3 bases and J by 9 bases, 5 bases remained unmatched. CDR1 and CDR2 from the germline V gene are WSHSY and SAAADI. CDR3 size: 14 residues.

The V gene is TRBV7-3, the J gene TRBJ2-7, with TRBD1 identical over 11 bases. Germline V lookup: CDR1 SGHTA, CDR2 FQGTGA. With V trimmed by 5 bases and J by 3 bases, 6 bases remained unmatched. The CDR3 is made up of 15 amino acids. The CDR3 here is CASSLGQGALYEQYF. The CDR3 nucleotides read TGTGCCAGCAGCCTAGGACAGGGGGCCCTCTACGAGCAGTACTTC.

The chain joins TRBV7-8 to TRBJ2-2; D may be TRBD2 (5 bases). The germline V gene has CDR1 SGHVS and CDR2 FQNEAQ. This CDR3 comprises 16 residues. With 1 base removed from V and 4 bases from J, the gap between germline ends came to 13 bases. The CDR3 here is CASSLGWELSTGELFF. CDR3 sequence (DNA): TGTGCCAGCAGCTTAGGGTGGGAGTTGTCCACCGGGGAGCTGTTTTTT.

The chain joins TRBV13 to TRBJ2-1; 14 nucleotides line up with TRBD2. The germline V gene encodes CDR1 PRHDT and CDR2 FYEKMQ (reference sequence). The CDR3 is made up of 20 amino acids. J lost 0 bases, V lost 1 base, and 8 bases had no gene match. The CDR3 loop is CASSLVGRGTSGSSYNEQFF. In DNA form, the CDR3 reads TGTGCCAGCAGCTTAGTGGGGCGTGGGACTAGCGGGAGCTCCTACAATGAGCAGTTCTTC.

This chain connects TRBV2 to TRBJ1-1; the match to TRBD1 covers 8 bases. J lost 3 bases, V lost 7 bases, and 10 bases had no gene match. The CDR3 has 15 amino acids. The V gene's germline CDR1 is SNHLY and CDR2 FYNNEI. The CDR3 DNA reads as TGTGCCAGCAATGGACAGGGACCGGTTGACACTGAAGCTTTCTTT. This gives the protein CASNGQGPVDTEAFF.

In the case of this clone: This sample also contains other DNA sequences that code for the same CDR3. The V gene is TRBV28, the J gene TRBJ2-7; TRBD2 might be the D (6 bases). Trimming stripped 1 base from V and 2 bases from J, with 9 bases between. This CDR3 region has 14 residues. In germline, CDR1 is MDHEN, CDR2 SYDVKM. This CDR3 is CASSLSGGTYEQYF. The CDR3 DNA sequence: TGTGCCAGCAGTTTATCCGGCGGGACCTACGAGCAGTACTTC.

The rearrangement links TRBV28 to TRBJ2-7, with 9 positions matching TRBD2. There are 16 residues in the CDR3. V lost 4 bases, J lost 7 bases, and 14 bases stayed unmatched. CDR1 is MDHEN and CDR2 is SYDVKM in the germline V gene. The CDR3 nucleotides are TGTGCCAGCAGTTCCCCCCTAGCTAGCGGGATTAGGGAGCAGTACTTC. The encoded protein is CASSSPLASGIREQYF.

The chain links TRBV28 to TRBJ2-1; 8 nucleotides agree with TRBD1. The germline CDR1 and CDR2 sequences are MDHEN and SYDVKM. Trimming cost V 4 bases and J 0 bases; bases outside gene matches: 5. CDR3 length: 16 residues. The CDR3 here is CASSWRTGSSYNEQFF. CDR3 DNA sequence: TGTGCCAGCAGTTGGAGGACAGGGAGCTCCTACAATGAGCAGTTCTTC.

Details on this clone: The same CDR3 arises from other DNA sequences in this sample as well. This chain joins TRBV11-2 and TRBJ2-7; 7 nucleotides align to TRBD1. This CDR3 spans 15 amino acids. J was trimmed by 0 bases and V by 1 base; bases with no gene match: 3. Germline V lookup: CDR1 SGHAT, CDR2 FQNNGV. The CDR3 nucleotides read TGTGCCAGCAGCTTAGGACAGGGCAGCTCCTACGAGCAGTACTTC. It specifies CASSLGQGSSYEQYF.

J is TRBJ1-2 and V is TRBV27; D is possibly TRBD1 (5 bases). The CDR3 runs to 14 residues. CDR1 and CDR2 from the germline V gene are MNHEY and SMNVEV (reference sequence). V dropped 8 bases and J dropped 2 bases, with 15 bases sitting between them. The CDR3 spells CASGKRGFNYGYTF. In DNA, the CDR3 is TGTGCCAGCGGAAAAAGGGGATTCAACTATGGCTACACCTTC.

The chain links TRBV27 to TRBJ1-5; 9 nucleotides line up with TRBD1. The CDR3 consists of 14 residues. Losses at the gene ends were 6 bases for V and 7 bases for J; bases not matched to a gene: 7. The germline gives CDR1 MNHEY, CDR2 SMNVEV (reference sequence). DNA for the CDR3: TGTGCCAGCAGGCCGGGACAGGGATTCCAGCCCCAGCATTTT. As protein: CASRPGQGFQPQHF.

In its sample, this clone was seen once. The chain is built from TRBV7-2 and TRBJ1-3; 7 positions match TRBD1. The CDR3 runs 14 residues. CDR1 SGHTA and CDR2 FQGNSA come from the germline V gene. The trim removed 4 bases at V and 0 bases at J, leaving 0 bases unmatched. The CDR3 protein is CASSYRGSGNTIYF. The CDR3 DNA reads TGTGCCAGCAGCTACAGGGGCTCTGGAAACACCATATATTTT.

V usage is TRBV28 and J usage is TRBJ1-1; a possible D gene is TRBD1 (5 bases). This CDR3 contains 13 residues. V dropped 6 bases and J dropped 5 bases, with 13 bases sitting between them. The germline CDR1 and CDR2 sequences are MDHEN and SYDVKM. CDR3 loop: CASSSISGTEAFF. DNA of the CDR3: TGTGCCAGCAGCTCAATATCAGGGACTGAAGCTTTCTTT.

V gene TRBV5-1 combines with J gene TRBJ2-1, with no clear D. Trimming took off 0 bases at V and 8 bases at J, with 9 bases between the two ends. The CDR3 consists of 13 residues. The germline gives CDR1 SGHRS, CDR2 YFSETQ. CDR3 nucleotide sequence: TGCGCCAGCAGCTTGGTCCGCGGCGATGAGCAGTTCTTC. Translation gives CASSLVRGDEQFF.

The count of this clone is one. This rearrangement joins TRBV2 to TRBJ2-5; D is uncertain. The V end lost 2 bases, the J end lost 4 bases, and 11 bases lay between the germline ends. This CDR3 has 14 amino acids. CDR1 and CDR2 (germline): SNHLY, FYNNEI. CDR3 amino acids: CASSETLKGETQYF. In DNA, the CDR3 is TGTGCCAGCAGTGAAACTCTCAAAGGAGAGACCCAGTACTTC.

This chain uses TRBV15 with TRBJ2-1; D remains ambiguous. Germline loops: CDR1 LNHNV, CDR2 YYDKDF (reference sequence). Between the trimmed V and J ends, which lost 3 bases and 7 bases, there was a span of 16 bases. CDR3 length equals 15 residues. The CDR3 loop is CATSSSNRPKNEQFF. The CDR3 DNA sequence: TGTGCCACCAGCAGTTCTAACCGCCCTAAGAATGAGCAGTTCTTC.

This chain links TRBV28 with TRBJ1-3, with D hard to call. This CDR3 region has 15 residues. Germline loops: CDR1 MDHEN, CDR2 SYDVKM. The V end lost 2 bases, the J end lost 0 bases, and 8 bases lay between the germline ends. CDR3 DNA sequence: TGTGCCAGCAGTTTAATTGACGGCTCTGGAAACACCATATATTTT. The encoded protein is CASSLIDGSGNTIYF.